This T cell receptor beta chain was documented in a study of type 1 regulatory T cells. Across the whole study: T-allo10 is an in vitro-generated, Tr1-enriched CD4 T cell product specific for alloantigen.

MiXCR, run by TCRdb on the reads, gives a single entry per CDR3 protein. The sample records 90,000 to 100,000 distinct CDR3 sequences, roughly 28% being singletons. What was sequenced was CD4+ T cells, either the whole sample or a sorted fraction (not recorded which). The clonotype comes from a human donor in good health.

The CDR3 region is CASSPSLRGPADTQYF. The DNA for the CDR3 is TGTGCCAGCAGCCCCTCACTAAGGGGGCCTGCAGATACGCAGTATTTT. V and J are TRBV11-2 and TRBJ2-3; 7 positions agree with TRBD1. The ends lost 5 bases at V and 4 bases at J; junction bases unmatched: 12. CDR1 and CDR2 from the germline V gene are SGHAT and FQNNGV. The CDR3 has 16 amino acids.